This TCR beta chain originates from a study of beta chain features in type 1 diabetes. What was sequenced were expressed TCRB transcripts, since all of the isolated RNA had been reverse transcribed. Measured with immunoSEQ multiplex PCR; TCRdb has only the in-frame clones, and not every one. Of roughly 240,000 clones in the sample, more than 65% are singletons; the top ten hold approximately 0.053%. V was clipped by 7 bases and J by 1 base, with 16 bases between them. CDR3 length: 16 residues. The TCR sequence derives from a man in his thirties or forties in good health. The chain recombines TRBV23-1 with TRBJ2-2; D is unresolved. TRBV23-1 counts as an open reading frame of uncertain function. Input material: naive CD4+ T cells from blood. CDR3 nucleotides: TGCGCCAGCACCCCGTTATGGGCAGGGAACACCGGGGAGCTGTTTTTT. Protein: CASTPLWAGNTGELFF.